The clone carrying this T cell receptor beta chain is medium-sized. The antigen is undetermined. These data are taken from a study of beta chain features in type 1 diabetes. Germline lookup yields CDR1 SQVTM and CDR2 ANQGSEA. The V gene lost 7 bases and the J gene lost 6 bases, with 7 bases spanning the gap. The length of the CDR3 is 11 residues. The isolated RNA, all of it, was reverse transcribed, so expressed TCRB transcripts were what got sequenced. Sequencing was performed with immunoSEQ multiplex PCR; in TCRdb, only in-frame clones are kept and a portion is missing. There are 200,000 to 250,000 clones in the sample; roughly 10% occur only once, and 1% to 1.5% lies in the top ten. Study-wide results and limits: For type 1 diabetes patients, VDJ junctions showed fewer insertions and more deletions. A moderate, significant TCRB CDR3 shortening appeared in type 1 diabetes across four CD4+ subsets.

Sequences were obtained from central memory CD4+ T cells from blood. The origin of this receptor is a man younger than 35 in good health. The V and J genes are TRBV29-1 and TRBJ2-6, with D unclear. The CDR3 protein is CSGREANVLTF. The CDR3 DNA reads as TGCAGCGGGCGTGAGGCCAACGTCCTGACTTTC.